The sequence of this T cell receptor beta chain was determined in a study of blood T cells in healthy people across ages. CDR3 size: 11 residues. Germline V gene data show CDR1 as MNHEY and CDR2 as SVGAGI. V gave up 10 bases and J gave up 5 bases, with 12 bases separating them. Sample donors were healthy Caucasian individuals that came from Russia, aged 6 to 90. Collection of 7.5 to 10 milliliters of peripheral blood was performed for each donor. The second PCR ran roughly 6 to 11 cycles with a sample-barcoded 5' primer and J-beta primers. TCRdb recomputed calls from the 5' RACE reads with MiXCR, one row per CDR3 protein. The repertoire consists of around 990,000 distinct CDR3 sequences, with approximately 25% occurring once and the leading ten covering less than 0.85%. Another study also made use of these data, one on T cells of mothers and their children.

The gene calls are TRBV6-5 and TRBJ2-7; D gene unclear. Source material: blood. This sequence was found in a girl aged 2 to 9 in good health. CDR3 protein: CATGVGDEQYF. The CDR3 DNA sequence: TGTGCCACGGGTGTCGGCGACGAGCAGTACTTC.